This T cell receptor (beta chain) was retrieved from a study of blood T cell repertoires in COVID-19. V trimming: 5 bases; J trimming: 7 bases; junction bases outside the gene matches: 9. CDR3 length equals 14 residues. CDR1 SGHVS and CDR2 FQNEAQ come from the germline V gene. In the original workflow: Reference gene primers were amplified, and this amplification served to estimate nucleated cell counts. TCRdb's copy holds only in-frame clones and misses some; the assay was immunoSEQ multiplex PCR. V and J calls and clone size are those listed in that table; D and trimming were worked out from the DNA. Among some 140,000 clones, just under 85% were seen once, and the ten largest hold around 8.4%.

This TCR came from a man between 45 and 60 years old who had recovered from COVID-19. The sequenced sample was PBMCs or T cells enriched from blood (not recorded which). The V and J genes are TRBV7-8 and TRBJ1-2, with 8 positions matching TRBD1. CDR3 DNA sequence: TGTGCCAGCAGCGCCGACCAGGGGGCGTTTGGCTACACCTTC. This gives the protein CASSADQGAFGYTF.